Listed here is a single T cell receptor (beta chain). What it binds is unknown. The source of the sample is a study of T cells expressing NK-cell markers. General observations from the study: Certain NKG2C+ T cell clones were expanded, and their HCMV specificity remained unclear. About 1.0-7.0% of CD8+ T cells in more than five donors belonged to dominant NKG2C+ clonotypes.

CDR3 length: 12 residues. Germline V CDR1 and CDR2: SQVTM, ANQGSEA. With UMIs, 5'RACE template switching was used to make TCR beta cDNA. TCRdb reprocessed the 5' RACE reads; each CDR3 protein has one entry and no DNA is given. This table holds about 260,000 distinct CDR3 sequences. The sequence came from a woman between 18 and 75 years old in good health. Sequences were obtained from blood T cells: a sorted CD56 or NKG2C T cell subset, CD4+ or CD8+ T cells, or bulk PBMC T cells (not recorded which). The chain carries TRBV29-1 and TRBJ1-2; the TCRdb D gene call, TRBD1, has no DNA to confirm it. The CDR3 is CSVQQGNYGYTF.